The 17 T cell receptor beta chains listed next were all sequenced from one sample in a study of blood T cells in healthy people across ages. Through a sample-barcoded 5' primer and a J-beta primer mix, a second PCR was run for roughly 6 to 11 cycles. MiXCR, applied by TCRdb to the 5' RACE reads, yields one record per CDR3 protein. The sample has 700,000 or so distinct CDR3 sequences, approximately 40% seen once. The material sequenced was blood. The origin of the receptors is a man older than 75 in good health.

This sequence joins TRBV7-9 and TRBJ2-5, with TRBD2 matching 7 bases. The CDR3 is made up of 14 amino acids. Germline-derived CDR1 and CDR2 are SEHNR and FQNEAQ (reference sequence). After removal of 0 bases from V and 13 bases from J, the junction contained 11 bases not matched to a gene. The CDR3 here is CASSLAWTSDELYF. In nucleotides, the CDR3 is TGTGCCAGCAGCTTAGCGTGGACTAGTGACGAGCTGTACTTC.

This clonotype was seen only once. The chain recombines TRBV6-4 with TRBJ2-2; D might be TRBD1 (6 bases). The CDR3 length is 15 residues. V gave up 6 bases and J gave up 0 bases, with 11 bases separating them. Germline V gives CDR1 MRHNA, CDR2 SNTAGT. CDR3 sequence reads: CASSQGQANTGELFF. The CDR3 nucleotides are TGTGCCAGCAGCCAGGGGCAGGCGAACACCGGGGAGCTGTTTTTT.

This clonotype appeared a single time. The junction departs from the called germline gene at one end, perhaps through a read error. The genes are TRBV20-1 and TRBJ2-5, with no clear D. CDR3 size: 11 residues. In germline, CDR1 is DFQATT, CDR2 SNEGSKA (reference sequence). CDR3 in amino acids: CGATQRETQYF. In nucleotides, the CDR3 is TGCGGTGCGACCCAGAGAGAGACCCAGTACTTC.

This sequence joins TRBV29-1 and TRBJ1-3; possibly TRBD1 for D (6 bases). The CDR3 has 14 residues. CDR1 and CDR2 (germline): SQVTM, ANQGSEA. V was shortened by 7 bases and J by 1 base, with 14 bases between the two germline ends. CDR3 in amino acids: CSAGGGSSGNTIYF. The CDR3 region has the DNA TGCAGCGCCGGGGGGGGCTCATCTGGAAACACCATATATTTT.

The genes are TRBV4-3 and TRBJ2-7; perhaps D is TRBD1 or TRBD2 (5 bases each). CDR1 LGHNA and CDR2 YSLEER come from the germline V gene. V lost 3 bases and J lost 1, with 7 bases in between. CDR3 length equals 13 residues. CDR3 coding DNA: TGCGCCAGCAGCCACGGGGCATCCTACGAGCAGTACTTC. It specifies CASSHGASYEQYF.

This clonotype came up a few times. The genes are TRBV20-1 and TRBJ2-7, with 9 positions matching TRBD1. Germline values: CDR1 DFQATT, CDR2 SNEGSKA (reference sequence). CDR3 size: 15 residues. V shed 1 base and J 2 bases; nucleotides not matched to a gene: 6. CDR3 region: CSARVGTGMPYEQYF. The CDR3 nucleotides read TGCAGTGCTAGAGTAGGGACAGGGATGCCCTACGAGCAGTACTTC.

This chain links TRBV28 with TRBJ1-5; D is possibly TRBD1 (6 bases). CDR3 length equals 13 residues. CDR1 is MDHEN and CDR2 is SYDVKM in the germline V gene. The ends were cut back, 1 base at V and 8 bases at J, with 9 bases in the middle. The CDR3 nucleotides are TGTGCCAGCAGTTTATTAGGGGACAAGCCCCAGCATTTT. Translation: CASSLLGDKPQHF.

In this sample, this clonotype turned up a few times. J is TRBJ2-3 and V is TRBV3-1; TRBD2 might be the D (5 bases). This CDR3 has 15 residues. Germline-derived CDR1 and CDR2 are LGHDT and YNNKEL (reference sequence). The V end lost 1 base, the J end lost 2 bases, and 10 bases lay between the germline ends. The CDR3 reads CASSQVTRDTDTQYF. CDR3 DNA sequence: TGTGCCAGCAGCCAAGTAACCCGGGACACAGATACGCAGTATTTT.

The rearrangement links TRBV7-2 to TRBJ2-7; no clear D. The CDR3 covers 13 residues. V lost 1 base and J lost 6, with 10 bases in between. Germline V lookup: CDR1 SGHTA, CDR2 FQGNSA. CDR3 bases: TGTGCCAGCAGCTTAGACCAGTTCACCGAGCAGTACTTC. It is translated as CASSLDQFTEQYF.

The chain combines TRBV5-1 with TRBJ2-4, with TRBD1 matching over 9 bases. The assigned J gene may be wrong: the sequence end matches TRBJ2-7 better. CDR3 size: 13 residues. Germline V gene data show CDR1 as SGHRS and CDR2 as YFSETQ. The CDR3 reads CASSGQDRGEQYF. The CDR3, as DNA: TGCGCCAGCAGCGGACAGGACAGGGGCGAGCAGTACTTC.

This clonotype was counted between two and nine times. J is TRBJ2-1 and V is TRBV28; D is unresolved. V was clipped by 6 bases and J by 12 bases, with 15 bases between them. This CDR3 spans 12 amino acids. Germline V lookup: CDR1 MDHEN, CDR2 SYDVKM. CDR3 DNA sequence: TGTGCCAGCAGCTACCAAATGGTTGGGCAGTTCTTC. This codes for CASSYQMVGQFF.

In this sample, this clonotype turned up a few times. The chain combines TRBV6-4 with TRBJ2-1; tentatively, D is TRBD1 or TRBD2 (5 bases each). The germline V and J ends were trimmed by 8 bases and 15 bases, with 17 bases remaining between them. CDR3 size: 11 residues. CDR1 and CDR2 (germline): MRHNA, SNTAGT. For the CDR3, the DNA is TGTGCCAGCTCTAACGGGGCTAGATTGTTCTTC. This codes for CASSNGARLFF.

This rearrangement joins TRBV9 to TRBJ2-3, with TRBD2 identical over 7 bases. After removal of 3 bases from V and 4 bases from J, the junction contained 5 bases not matched to a gene. The CDR3 has 14 residues. The germline V gene has CDR1 SGDLS and CDR2 YYNGEE. CDR3 sequence (DNA): TGTGCCAGCAGCGCGGGGGGTTTGGCAGATACGCAGTATTTT. This translates into CASSAGGLADTQYF.

The chain recombines TRBV7-2 with TRBJ2-1; 7 bases line up with TRBD2. This CDR3 spans 14 amino acids. With 3 bases clipped from V and 7 bases from J, the junction kept 6 bases outside the gene matches. Germline V gives CDR1 SGHTA, CDR2 FQGNSA. CDR3 residues: CASSFWGLSNEQFF. The CDR3 DNA is TGTGCCAGCAGCTTTTGGGGACTATCTAATGAGCAGTTCTTC.

A note on this clonotype: Since a much larger clone is just one base distant, this may be a read error. The chain joins TRBV28 to TRBJ2-5; weak D call: TRBD1 (6 bases). Germline V gene lookup returns CDR1 MDHEN and CDR2 SYDVKM. The CDR3 loop spans 15 amino acids. Trimming took 5 bases from V and 1 from J, leaving 14 bases between them. This chain's CDR3 is CASSRPGQVQETQYF. CDR3 nucleotide sequence: TGTGCCAGCAGTAGACCGGGACAAGTCCAAGAGACCCAGTACTTC. The whole variable domain, remainder taken from reference TRBV28 and TRBJ2-5, is DVKVTQSSRYLVKRTGEKVFLECVQDMDHENMFWYRQDPGLGLRLIYFSYDVKMKEKGDIPEGYSVSREKKERFSLILESASTNQTSMYLCASSRPGQVQETQYFGPGTRLLVL.

This clonotype was recorded at least ten times. The gene calls are TRBV28 and TRBJ2-6; TRBD1 aligns across 8 bases. The V segment lost 4 bases and the J segment 1 base; nucleotides outside the gene matches: 12. The CDR3 has 19 amino acids. CDR1 and CDR2 from the germline V gene are MDHEN and SYDVKM. Written as DNA, the CDR3 is TGTGCCAGCAGTTCTTGGTCGGCAGGGGGCGGTTCTGGGGCCAACGTCCTGACTTTC. It encodes CASSSWSAGGGSGANVLTF.

The chain carries TRBV7-2 and TRBJ2-2; TRBD2 might be the D (5 bases). Germline V gene lookup returns CDR1 SGHTA and CDR2 FQGNSA. The CDR3 runs to 15 residues. V lost 7 bases, J lost 1 base, and 13 bases lay in between. CDR3 nucleotide sequence: TGTGCCAGCAACTACCCCGCGGGGAACACCGGGGAGCTGTTTTTT. Translating it yields CASNYPAGNTGELFF.